One and the same sample provided the 17 T cell receptor beta chains below, sequenced in a study of graft-versus-host responses after intestinal transplantation. The antigens these receptors bind are not known. Only in-frame clones appear in the TCRdb table, and some are missing; sequencing was by immunoSEQ multiplex PCR. The sample lists some 80,000 clones; under 95% were seen once. The sample here was unstimulated CD8+ T cells sorted from spleen or lymph node cells, taken before transplant. These receptors were collected from a human donor who was the organ donor for an intestinal transplant.

The chain recombines TRBV5-1 with TRBJ2-3; 7 nucleotides agree with TRBD2. The CDR3 is made up of 19 amino acids. In germline, CDR1 is SGHRS, CDR2 YFSETQ. J was trimmed by 2 bases and V by 3 bases; bases with no gene match: 18. DNA for the CDR3: TGCGCCAGCAGCTCCTTTGTGCCAATCTCTAGCGGTTTCACAGATACGCAGTATTTT. This codes for CASSSFVPISSGFTDTQYF.

V and J are TRBV5-1 and TRBJ2-5, with D unclear. This CDR3 comprises 11 residues. Germline V lookup: CDR1 SGHRS, CDR2 YFSETQ. V shed 6 bases and J shed 5 bases, with 8 bases lying between them. The CDR3: CASIHGETQYF. CDR3 DNA sequence: TGCGCCAGCATCCATGGGGAGACCCAGTACTTC.

The chain couples TRBV5-8 to TRBJ2-7, with 8 bases aligning to TRBD2. The CDR3 sequence is 12 residues long. CDR1 and CDR2 (germline): SGHTS, YDEGEE. V lost 3 bases and J lost 5; bases outside the gene matches: 1. The CDR3 here is CASSWRGDEQYF. Written as DNA, the CDR3 is TGTGCCAGCAGCTGGCGGGGGGACGAGCAGTACTTC.

In its sample, this clone was seen a few times. The chain employs TRBV7-2 and TRBJ1-2, with 8 bases that match TRBD1. CDR1 and CDR2 from the germline V gene are SGHTA and FQGNSA. The junction had 6 bases not matched to a gene; V was cut back by 5 bases and J by 7 bases. The CDR3 consists of 13 residues. The CDR3 DNA is TGTGCCAGCAGCCTCAGGGGGCGTAGTGGCTACACCTTC. This gives the protein CASSLRGRSGYTF.

The chain couples TRBV27 to TRBJ2-1; a possible D gene is TRBD2 (6 bases). This CDR3 is built from 15 residues. Looked up from germline, CDR1 is MNHEY and CDR2 is SMNVEV (reference sequence). Trimming removed 0 bases at V and 6 bases at J, with 12 bases between. The CDR3 nucleotides are TGTGCCAGCAGTTTATCTGGAGGGCCAGGCAATGAGCAGTTCTTC. As protein: CASSLSGGPGNEQFF.

This chain joins TRBV19 and TRBJ2-2; D gene uncertain. The CDR3 is 12 amino acids. CDR1 and CDR2 (germline): LNHDA, SQIVND (reference sequence). The ends were cut back, 3 bases at V and 1 base at J, with 0 bases in the middle. Here the CDR3 DNA reads TGTGCCAGTAGTATGAACACCGGGGAGCTGTTTTTT. It specifies CASSMNTGELFF.

The V gene is TRBV4-1, the J gene TRBJ2-3; TRBD1 matches at 7 bases. The junction had 10 bases not matched to a gene; V was cut back by 4 bases and J by 6 bases. Germline values: CDR1 MGHRA, CDR2 YSYEKL. The CDR3 contains 15 residues. CDR3 sequence reads: CASSRLTGQSDTQYF. CDR3 coding DNA: TGCGCCAGCAGCCGTCTAACGGGACAGTCCGATACGCAGTATTTT.

This chain's CDR3 is CASSHFSGLKVLNTEAFF. The CDR3, as DNA: TGTGCCAGCAGCCACTTTTCCGGGCTGAAAGTCTTGAACACTGAAGCTTTCTTT. The genes are TRBV6-8 and TRBJ1-1; D gene unclear. The germline CDR1 and CDR2 sequences are MNHGY and SAAAGT. This CDR3 is 18 amino acids long. The ends were cut back, 6 bases at V and 0 bases at J, with 23 bases in the middle.

This sequence joins TRBV7-9 and TRBJ2-1, with D perhaps matching TRBD2 (6 bases). This CDR3 contains 19 residues. The V gene's germline CDR1 is SEHNR and CDR2 FQNEAQ (reference sequence). V was clipped by 5 bases and J by 4 bases, with 27 bases between them. This CDR3 reads CASSRVGGTRRGLYNEQFF. The CDR3 DNA sequence: TGTGCCAGCAGCCGGGTGGGCGGGACCCGCCGGGGTCTATACAATGAGCAGTTCTTC.

V gene TRBV19 combines with J gene TRBJ1-5; D is unclear. Between the trimmed V and J ends, which lost 5 bases and 0 bases, there was a span of 14 bases. The CDR3 totals 16 residues. CDR1 and CDR2 from the germline V gene are LNHDA and SQIVND (reference sequence). The CDR3 DNA is TGTGCCAGTAGTCCACACTTGGGATATAGCAATCAGCCCCAGCATTTT. Amino acids: CASSPHLGYSNQPQHF.

V is TRBV4-1 and J is TRBJ1-2; D is perhaps TRBD1 (5 bases). The CDR3 has 18 residues. Germline loops: CDR1 MGHRA, CDR2 YSYEKL. V was pared by 4 bases and J by 4 bases, with 25 bases between. CDR3: CASSPPMEVVARGYGYTF. Here the CDR3 DNA reads TGCGCCAGCAGCCCCCCCATGGAGGTAGTAGCAAGGGGCTATGGCTACACCTTC.

The chain recombines TRBV5-1 with TRBJ1-1; D is perhaps TRBD1 (5 bases). Germline V gene sequence: CDR1 SGHRS, CDR2 YFSETQ. Between the trimmed V and J ends, which lost 3 bases and 4 bases, there was a span of 34 bases. The CDR3 has 21 residues. The CDR3, as DNA: TGCGCCAGCAGCTACCCTCCCGTTGAGGGTAGGGGATTTTCGAAATTCACTGAAGCTTTCTTT. It is translated as CASSYPPVEGRGFSKFTEAFF.

The rearrangement links TRBV13 to TRBJ1-5; 7 bases line up with TRBD1. CDR1 and CDR2 (germline): PRHDT, FYEKMQ (reference sequence). This CDR3 region has 13 residues. With 5 bases clipped from V and 4 bases from J, the junction kept 2 bases outside the gene matches. CDR3 protein: CASSPDRNQPQHF. The CDR3 coding sequence is TGTGCCAGCAGCCCGGACAGGAATCAGCCCCAGCATTTT.

The chain employs TRBV9 and TRBJ2-5; D gene uncertain. CDR3 length: 14 amino acids. V dropped 4 bases and J dropped 2 bases, with 12 bases sitting between them. Germline CDR1 and CDR2: SGDLS and YYNGEE. The CDR3 spells CASSPPLVQETQYF. Here the CDR3 DNA reads TGTGCCAGCAGCCCTCCCCTGGTACAAGAGACCCAGTACTTC.

The chain combines TRBV28 with TRBJ2-3; D gene unclear. Germline CDR1 is MDHEN and CDR2 is SYDVKM. Trimming took off 5 bases at V and 10 bases at J, with 13 bases between the two ends. This CDR3 is built from 12 residues. The DNA of the CDR3 is TGTGCCAGCAGTCCATCCCCCCATGCGCAGTATTTT. This translates into CASSPSPHAQYF. The variable domain in full, with the rest retrieved from reference TRBV28 and TRBJ2-3, is DVKVTQSSRYLVKRTGEKVFLECVQDMDHENMFWYRQDPGLGLRLIYFSYDVKMKEKGDIPEGYSVSREKKERFSLILESASTNQTSMYLCASSPSPHAQYFGPGTRLTVL.

The rearrangement joins TRBV7-9 to TRBJ2-7; D not certain. Trimming removed 2 bases at V and 1 base at J, with 6 bases between. The CDR3 sequence is 13 residues long. Germline assignment: CDR1 SEHNR and CDR2 FQNEAQ (reference sequence). The CDR3 here is CASSLRVSYEQYF. The CDR3 nucleotides read TGTGCCAGCAGCTTACGGGTATCCTACGAGCAGTACTTC.

The V gene is TRBV4-1, the J gene TRBJ2-7; 8 bases are a match to TRBD2. The trim removed 0 bases at V and 4 bases at J, leaving 5 bases unmatched. The CDR3 contains 15 residues. The germline gives CDR1 MGHRA, CDR2 YSYEKL. The DNA of the CDR3 is TGCGCCAGCAGCCAAGAAGCGGGAGCGGGTTACGAGCAGTACTTC. It encodes CASSQEAGAGYEQYF.